Listed below are T cell receptor beta chains from one sample, sequenced in a study of blood T cell repertoires in COVID-19. Assay: immunoSEQ multiplex PCR; the TCRdb copy retains only in-frame clones and omits some. The sample lists approximately 300,000 clones, approximately 90% seen once, with approximately 4% in the top ten. Sequenced input: peripheral blood. The receptor set was obtained from a woman in her thirties or forties with acute or convalescent COVID-19. Each CDR3 is given with its conserved first and last residue. A D gene is named only where the DNA matches it firmly. Size is stated for part of the rows, as once, few or many counts, or as a class when the clone is expanded.

d_call,j_call,v_call,clone_size,cdr3_aa,cdr3_nt
-,TRBJ2-3,TRBV19,-,CASSIGSATDTQYF,TGTGCCAGTAGTATAGGGAGCGCCACAGATACGCAGTATTTT
TRBD2,TRBJ2-5,TRBV2,many,CASTSSGSHGETQYF,TGTGCCAGCACCTCTAGCGGGTCCCACGGGGAGACCCAGTACTTC
TRBD1,TRBJ1-5,TRBV19,few,CASSIEGPGGGNQPQHF,TGTGCCAGTAGTATAGAAGGTCCAGGGGGTGGCAATCAGCCCCAGCATTTT
TRBD2,TRBJ2-3,TRBV6-6,-,CASRTSVIPDTQYF,TGTGCCAGCAGGACTAGCGTTATCCCAGATACGCAGTATTTT
TRBD1,TRBJ2-3,TRBV5-1,-,CASSLGDRGITDTQYF,TGCGCCAGCAGCTTGGGGGACAGGGGGATAACAGATACGCAGTATTTT
TRBD1,TRBJ1-1,TRBV9,once,CASSGAGRTGTEAFF,TGTGCCAGCAGCGGAGCCGGACGGACAGGCACTGAAGCTTTCTTT
-,TRBJ1-2,TRBV9,-,CASSVESRLAYGYTF,TGTGCCAGCAGCGTAGAGAGCAGGCTGGCCTATGGCTACACCTTC
-,TRBJ1-2,TRBV7-9,-,CASSPSQGYNYGYTF,TGTGCCAGCAGCCCAAGTCAGGGCTATAACTATGGCTACACCTTC
TRBD1,TRBJ1-2,TRBV11-2,-,CASSFFQDRGGIGYTF,TGTGCCAGCAGCTTCTTCCAGGACAGGGGTGGGATAGGCTACACCTTC
TRBD1,TRBJ2-5,TRBV5-4,-,CASSSARTGGGTQYF,TGTGCCAGCAGCTCAGCACGGACAGGGGGAGGGACCCAGTACTTC
TRBD1,TRBJ1-1,TRBV29-1,-,CSVAGQPSGNTEAFF,TGCAGCGTTGCGGGACAGCCCTCCGGGAACACTGAAGCTTTCTTT
-,TRBJ1-2,TRBV12-3/TRBV12-4,-,CASSPVGLGYTF,TGTGCCAGCAGTCCTGTGGGGCTTGGCTACACCTTC
-,TRBJ1-1,TRBV9,few,CASSVELRGTVNTEAFF,TGTGCCAGCAGCGTAGAGCTCCGGGGGACGGTGAACACTGAAGCTTTCTTT
TRBD1,TRBJ1-6,TRBV7-2,-,CASSYGQGARRSPLHF,TGTGCCAGCAGCTACGGACAGGGGGCCCGTCGTTCACCCCTCCACTTT
-,TRBJ1-1,TRBV27,-,CASSLLKNTARAVWTEAFF,TGTGCCAGCAGTTTATTGAAAAATACTGCCAGGGCTGTTTGGACTGAAGCTTTCTTT
-,TRBJ2-6,TRBV5-1,-,CASSLGTSFIHGANVLTF,TGCGCCAGCAGCTTGGGCACCTCCTTCATACATGGGGCCAACGTCCTGACTTTC
-,TRBJ1-6,TRBV5-1,-,CASSLAGLNSPLHF,TGCGCCAGCAGCTTGGCGGGTCTTAATTCACCCCTCCACTTT
-,TRBJ1-1,TRBV19,-,CATTSFRLALNTEAFF,TGTGCCACGACAAGTTTCCGGCTGGCCCTTAACACTGAAGCTTTCTTT
-,TRBJ1-1,TRBV7-2,-,CASSRPGQGNTEAFF,TGTGCCAGCAGCCGGCCGGGACAAGGGAACACTGAAGCTTTCTTT
TRBD1,TRBJ2-5,TRBV18,-,CASSRQGIRETQYF,TGTGCCAGCTCTCGACAGGGGATAAGGGAGACCCAGTACTTC
TRBD1,TRBJ1-2,TRBV7-9,-,CASSLGTGGGLVYGYTF,TGTGCCAGCAGCCTCGGGACAGGGGGCGGTTTAGTTTATGGCTACACCTTC
TRBD1,TRBJ1-2,TRBV19,once,CASSVQGASGYTF,TGTGCCAGTAGCGTACAGGGGGCGAGCGGCTACACCTTC
-,TRBJ1-1,TRBV2,-,CASKTETNTEAFF,TGTGCCAGCAAGACAGAGACCAACACTGAAGCTTTCTTT
-,TRBJ1-6,TRBV5-1,-,CASSLAGGAYNSPLHF,TGCGCCAGCAGCTTGGCCGGGGGAGCCTATAATTCACCCCTCCACTTT
-,TRBJ1-2,TRBV7-3,-,CASSEGGFYGYTF,TGTGCCAGCAGCGAAGGGGGATTCTATGGCTACACCTTC
TRBD1,TRBJ1-1,TRBV11-2,-,CASSFRGPKAFF,TGTGCCAGCAGCTTCAGGGGGCCTAAAGCTTTCTTT
-,TRBJ1-4,TRBV11-2,-,CASSVGEVEKLFF,TGTGCCAGCAGCGTAGGGGAGGTTGAAAAACTGTTTTTT
TRBD1,TRBJ2-3,TRBV7-2,-,CASRQRGQRTDTQYF,TGTGCCAGCAGACAAAGGGGACAGCGCACAGATACGCAGTATTTT
TRBD1,TRBJ1-6,TRBV6-5,-,CASSYGTGGSPLHF,TGTGCCAGCAGTTACGGGACAGGGGGTTCACCCCTCCACTTT
-,TRBJ1-6,TRBV19,-,CASSIGRGIRGSPLHF,TGTGCCAGTAGTATCGGCAGGGGAATTCGAGGTTCACCCCTCCACTTT
-,TRBJ1-1,TRBV12-3/TRBV12-4,-,CASSLGSAEAFF,TGTGCCAGCAGTTTAGGGAGTGCTGAAGCTTTCTTT
TRBD1,TRBJ1-2,TRBV4-1,few,CASSSPRDRGYGYTF,TGCGCCAGCAGCTCCCCCAGGGACAGGGGATATGGCTACACCTTC
-,TRBJ1-5,TRBV29-1,few,CSGQQGPNQPQHF,TGCAGCGGACAGCAGGGGCCCAATCAGCCCCAGCATTTT
-,TRBJ2-1,TRBV5-1,once,CASSLGGLYNEQFF,TGCGCCAGCAGCTTGGGGGGGCTCTACAATGAGCAGTTCTTC
-,TRBJ1-2,TRBV16,-,CASSRSGYGYTF,TGTGCCAGCAGCCGGTCCGGGTATGGCTACACCTTC
-,TRBJ1-1,TRBV28,few,CASSPLDENTEAFF,TGTGCCAGCAGTCCCCTAGACGAGAACACTGAAGCTTTCTTT
-,TRBJ2-3,TRBV2,-,CASSESRTDLTDTQYF,TGTGCCAGCAGTGAATCCCGGACAGACTTAACAGATACGCAGTATTTT
-,TRBJ1-2,TRBV10-3,-,CAINQAGGPYGYTF,TGTGCCATCAATCAGGCGGGGGGGCCCTATGGCTACACCTTC
TRBD1,TRBJ1-2,TRBV5-1,-,CASSRRTGINSGGYTF,TGCGCCAGCAGCCGGAGGACAGGTATCAACTCAGGTGGCTACACCTTC
-,TRBJ1-4,TRBV7-2,-,CASSLIRGGAREHEKLFF,TGTGCCAGCAGCCTCATTAGGGGGGGGGCCAGGGAACATGAAAAACTGTTTTTT
-,TRBJ1-3,TRBV7-2,-,CASSSWTDLNTIYF,TGTGCCAGCAGCAGCTGGACAGATTTAAACACCATATATTTT
-,TRBJ1-1,TRBV6-4,-,CASSAGRFNTEAFF,TGTGCCAGCAGCGCCGGGAGATTCAACACTGAAGCTTTCTTT